This TCR beta chain originates from a study of cytomegalovirus exposure and HLA in healthy donors. Study-wide results and limits: An apparent linkage of common viral pathogens to several of the most significant clusters emerged in a later analysis. The authors later found HLA-associated TCR beta chains more clonally expanded than equally common others.

Samples came from healthy bone marrow donors. Germline V lookup: CDR1 MNHNY, CDR2 SVGAGI (reference sequence). The V gene lost 2 bases and the J gene lost 2 bases, with 6 bases spanning the gap. This CDR3 spans 14 amino acids. Regarding this clone: Its specificity is unknown.

The PCR had 60 Vbeta and 13 Jbeta primers. TCRdb's copy holds only in-frame clones and misses some; the assay was immunoSEQ multiplex PCR. The sample carries about 170,000 clones, 65% to 90% recorded once. Sequencing was carried out using PBMCs. V usage is TRBV6-6 and J usage is TRBJ1-4; possibly TRBD1 for D (5 bases). This clonotype originated in a male donor in good health and CMV-seronegative. CDR3: CASSYGGTNEKLFF. The CDR3 coding sequence is TGTGCCAGCAGTTACGGGGGGACTAATGAAAAACTGTTTTTT.